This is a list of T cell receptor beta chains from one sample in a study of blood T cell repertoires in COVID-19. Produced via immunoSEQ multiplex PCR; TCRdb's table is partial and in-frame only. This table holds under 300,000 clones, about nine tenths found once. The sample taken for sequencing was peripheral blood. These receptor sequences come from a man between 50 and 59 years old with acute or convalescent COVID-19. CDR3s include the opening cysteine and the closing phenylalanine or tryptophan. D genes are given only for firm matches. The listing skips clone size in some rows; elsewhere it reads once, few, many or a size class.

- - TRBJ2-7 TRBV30 TGTGCCTGGACCCTAGGGGGGGGCTACGAGCAGTACTTC CAWTLGGGYEQYF
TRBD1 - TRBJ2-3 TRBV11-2 TGTGCCAGCAGCCCCAGGGGGAACACAGATACGCAGTATTTT CASSPRGNTDTQYF
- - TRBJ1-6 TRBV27 TGTGCCAGCAGCCCCCTGGCGTGGAGGGATAATTCACCCCTCCACTTT CASSPLAWRDNSPLHF
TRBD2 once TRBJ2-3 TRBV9 TGTGCCAGCAGCTCCGGACTAGCGGGGATCACAGATACGCAGTATTTT CASSSGLAGITDTQYF
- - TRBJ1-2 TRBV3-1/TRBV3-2 TGTGCCAGCAGCGAAGACAGCTATGGCTACACCTTC CASSEDSYGYTF
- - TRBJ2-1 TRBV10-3 TGTGCCATCAGTGACTACACAGGGAGGGGGTCCTACAATGAGCAGTTCTTC CAISDYTGRGSYNEQFF
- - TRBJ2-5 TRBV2 TGTGCCAGCAGTGAAGCGAGGGCTGGTGGGGAGACCCAGTACTTC CASSEARAGGETQYF
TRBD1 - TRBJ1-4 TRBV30 TGTGCCTGGGGGACAGTCCATGAAAAACTGTTTTTT CAWGTVHEKLFF
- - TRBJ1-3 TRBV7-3 TGTGCCAGCAGCCCCCAACCGGGGGGACACACCATATATTTT CASSPQPGGHTIYF
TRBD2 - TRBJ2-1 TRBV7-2 TGTGCCAGCAGCTTAGCACTAGCGGGGTCTGAGCAGTTCTTC CASSLALAGSEQFF
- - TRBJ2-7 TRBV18 TGTGCCAGCTCACCATTAGGGAGCTCCTACGAGCAGTACTTC CASSPLGSSYEQYF
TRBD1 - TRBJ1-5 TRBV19 TGTGCCACCCTGGACAGGGGAAACCAGCCCCAGCATTTT CATLDRGNQPQHF
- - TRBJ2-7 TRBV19 TGTGCCAGTAGTATCAGCGAATACGAGCAGTACTTC CASSISEYEQYF
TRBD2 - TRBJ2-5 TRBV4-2 TGTGCCAGCAGCCAGGGCCTTCCAGCGGGGGGCGAGACCCAGTACTTC CASSQGLPAGGETQYF
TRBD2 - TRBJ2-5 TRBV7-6 TGTGCCAGCAAGGGTAGCGGGGGCCCTCAAGAGACCCAGTACTTC CASKGSGGPQETQYF
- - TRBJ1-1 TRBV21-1 TGTGCCAGCAGCACCCCCCTCGAGGGAATGAACACTGAAGCTTTCTTT CASSTPLEGMNTEAFF
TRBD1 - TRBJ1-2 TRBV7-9 TGTGCCAGCAGCCGTCGGACAGGGGGAAATGGCTACACCTTC CASSRRTGGNGYTF
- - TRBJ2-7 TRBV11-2 TGTGCCAGCAGCTGGGGACGGGGGAGCGAGCAGTACTTC CASSWGRGSEQYF
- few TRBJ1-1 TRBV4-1 TGCGCCAGCAAGAGGGGGGAGGGGAACACTGAAGCTTTCTTT CASKRGEGNTEAFF
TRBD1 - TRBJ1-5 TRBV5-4 TGTGCCAGCAGCTCCGACGGCTACAGGGGGTCCCAGCATTTT CASSSDGYRGSQHF
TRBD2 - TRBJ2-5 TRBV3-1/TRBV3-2 TGTGCCAGCAGCCAAGCGGGGGGTGAAGAGACCCAGTACTTC CASSQAGGEETQYF
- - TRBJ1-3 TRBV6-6 TGTGCCAGCTCACTTCGGGGGGACGGAAACACCATATATTTT CASSLRGDGNTIYF
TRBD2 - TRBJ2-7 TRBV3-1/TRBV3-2 TGTGCCAGCAGCCGGGGGGGTTGGCAGGCGGAGCAGTACTTC CASSRGGWQAEQYF
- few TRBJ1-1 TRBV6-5 TGTGCCAGCCGGCAGGGCTGGGCGAACACTGAAGCTTTCTTT CASRQGWANTEAFF
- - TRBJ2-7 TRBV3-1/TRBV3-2 TGTGCCAGCAGCCGGCCAGGGTCCTACGAGCAGTACTTC CASSRPGSYEQYF
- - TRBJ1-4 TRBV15 TGTGCCACCAGCAGAGACGGGGGAGGTAATGAAAAACTGTTTTTT CATSRDGGGNEKLFF
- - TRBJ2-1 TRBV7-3 TGTGCCAGCAGCTTAAGTGGCAGGGGAGAGCAGTTCTTC CASSLSGRGEQFF
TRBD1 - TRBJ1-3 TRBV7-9 TGTGCCAGCAGCTTAGAATCGACAGGGGCTGGAAACACCATATATTTT CASSLESTGAGNTIYF
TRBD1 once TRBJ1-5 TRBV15 TGTGCCACCAGCAGCCCCGACAGGGGAGATAGCAATCAGCCCCAGCATTTT CATSSPDRGDSNQPQHF
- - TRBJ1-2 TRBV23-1 TGCGCCAGCAGTCAATCGTTCAGCGGCCCCTTTGGCTACACCTTC CASSQSFSGPFGYTF
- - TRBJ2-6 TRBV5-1 TGCGCCAGCAGCTTGATATTCAGGCTTACCTCTGGGGCCAACGTCCTGACTTTC CASSLIFRLTSGANVLTF
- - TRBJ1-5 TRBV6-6 TGTGCCAGCAGTTACTCGAGGGGGAATCAGCCCCAGCATTTT CASSYSRGNQPQHF
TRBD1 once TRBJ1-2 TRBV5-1 TGCGCCAGCAGCCAGGCAACCGGGACAGTCTATGGCTACACCTTC CASSQATGTVYGYTF
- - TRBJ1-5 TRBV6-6 TGTGCCAGCAGTTACTCATTGGAGTATAGCAATCAGCCCCAGCATTTT CASSYSLEYSNQPQHF
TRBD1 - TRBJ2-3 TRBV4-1 TGCGCCAGCAGCCCCAGCCCCGGGACAGGGGGAGATACGCAGTATTTT CASSPSPGTGGDTQYF
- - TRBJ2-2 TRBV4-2 TGTGCCAGCAGCCCTCGACCCCAAGGGGCCACCGGGGAGCTGTTTTTT CASSPRPQGATGELFF
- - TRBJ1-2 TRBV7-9 TGTGCCAGCAGCTTTGGCCCTCGAGGCTATGGCTACACCTTC CASSFGPRGYGYTF
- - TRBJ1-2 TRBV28 TGTGCCAGCAGCCTCGGACAATATGGCTACACCTTC CASSLGQYGYTF
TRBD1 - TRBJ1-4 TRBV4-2 TGTGCCAGCAGCCAAGACAGGGGGATAATCGAAAAACTGTTTTTT CASSQDRGIIEKLFF
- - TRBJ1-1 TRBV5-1 TGCGCCAGCAGCTTGTCTTCAATCGGGTACACTGAAGCTTTCTTT CASSLSSIGYTEAFF
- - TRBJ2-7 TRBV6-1 TGTGCCAGCAGTGAACTGGGACAAATGTACGAGCAGTACTTC CASSELGQMYEQYF
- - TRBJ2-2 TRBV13 TGTGCCAGCAGCTTCGGGCGGGCTTCCGGGGAGCTGTTTTTT CASSFGRASGELFF
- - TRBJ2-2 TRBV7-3 TGTGCCAGCAGCTTAGGGAGGGGGGGACCCACCGGGGAGCTGTTTTTT CASSLGRGGPTGELFF
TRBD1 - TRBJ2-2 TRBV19 TGTGCCAGTTCAGGGGGCCGAACCGGGGAGCTGTTTTTT CASSGGRTGELFF
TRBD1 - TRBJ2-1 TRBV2 TGTGCCAGCAGCGACACCACAGGGGATTTCTCCTACAATGAGCAGTTCTTC CASSDTTGDFSYNEQFF
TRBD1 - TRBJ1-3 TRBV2 TGTGCCAGCAGTGAGGGGGGACAGGGAAACACCATATATTTT CASSEGGQGNTIYF
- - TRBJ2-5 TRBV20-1 TGCAGTGCTAGCAGGCTTGAGACCCAGTACTTC CSASRLETQYF
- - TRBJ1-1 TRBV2 TGTGCCAGCAGTGGAGCTGTTGTCAGATTGAACACTGAAGCTTTCTTT CASSGAVVRLNTEAFF
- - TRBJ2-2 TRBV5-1 TGCGCCAGCAGCTTGATCCGGAGCACCGGGGAGCTGTTTTTT CASSLIRSTGELFF
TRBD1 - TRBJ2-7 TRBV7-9 TGTGCCAGCAGCTTAGAGGTCTTGGGACAGGGGTCCTACGAGCAGTACTTC CASSLEVLGQGSYEQYF